These 9 T cell receptor beta chains originate from one sample sequenced in a study of blood T cell repertoires in COVID-19. Data came from immunoSEQ multiplex PCR; TCRdb stores just in-frame clones and leaves some out. Counted here are more than 110,000 clones, about four fifths occurring once; the ten biggest clones make up 1.6%. The source material was PBMCs or T cells enriched from blood (not recorded which). Receptors were obtained from a woman aged 18-29 years who had been exposed to COVID-19.

The rearrangement links TRBV6-5 to TRBJ1-1; D possibly corresponds to TRBD1 (5 bases). Trimming removed 8 bases from V and 4 bases from J, with 14 bases in between. Germline V gene lookup returns CDR1 MNHEY and CDR2 SVGAGI. The length of the CDR3 is 13 residues. CDR3 amino acids: CASPGRRGTEAFF. The CDR3 DNA reads as TGTGCCAGCCCGGGACGGCGGGGCACTGAAGCTTTCTTT.

The chain carries TRBV2 and TRBJ2-2; D is perhaps TRBD1 (6 bases). V dropped 2 bases and J dropped 7 bases, with 8 bases sitting between them. CDR1 and CDR2 (germline): SNHLY, FYNNEI. This CDR3 is built from 13 residues. The CDR3 bases are TGTGCCAGCAGTGAACAGGGGAGCGGGGAGCTGTTTTTT. The encoded protein is CASSEQGSGELFF.

The V call is TRBV2, the J call TRBJ1-2, with a weak D call TRBD1 (5 bases). The CDR3 is 13 residues long. V lost 3 bases, J lost 6 bases, and 11 bases lay in between. Germline CDR1 and CDR2: SNHLY and FYNNEI. The CDR3 region is CASSEAGLDGYTF. The CDR3 DNA sequence: TGTGCCAGCAGTGAGGCAGGGCTTGATGGCTACACCTTC.

The V gene is TRBV14, the J gene TRBJ1-1; TRBD1 might be the D (5 bases). CDR1 is SGHDN, CDR2 FVKESK, per germline. V gave up 5 bases and J gave up 6 bases, with 7 bases separating them. This CDR3 has 11 amino acids. CDR3 protein: CASSWGAEAFF. The CDR3 nucleotides are TGTGCCAGCAGCTGGGGGGCTGAAGCTTTCTTT.

The chain combines TRBV18 with TRBJ2-3; no reliable D call. V was trimmed by 3 bases and J by 1 base, leaving 5 bases between them. The germline CDR1 and CDR2 sequences are KGHSH and LQKENI. The CDR3 has 13 residues. CDR3 amino acids: CASSPFGTDTQYF. The CDR3 DNA is TGTGCCAGCTCACCGTTCGGCACAGATACGCAGTATTTT.

This clone showed up just once. Mismatch with germline at one junction end may stem from a read error. The J gene is TRBJ1-2, the V gene TRBV3-1 (or the pseudogene TRBV3-2); unclear D gene. CDR3 size: 11 residues. CDR1 LGHDT and CDR2 YNNKEL come from the germline V gene (reference sequence). The CDR3 bases are TGTGCCAGCAGCCAACACCCGGGTCTATTTTTC. It is translated as CASSQHPGLFF.

This chain joins TRBV28 and TRBJ2-1, with 13 bases aligning to TRBD2. CDR3 length equals 18 residues. V lost 4 bases to trimming and J lost 3 bases; unmatched junction nucleotides: 9. The germline V gene encodes CDR1 MDHEN and CDR2 SYDVKM. CDR3 coding DNA: TGTGCCAGCAGTTACACTAGGGGACTAGCGGGGTTCTACAATGAGCAGTTCTTC. Protein product: CASSYTRGLAGFYNEQFF.

The chain combines TRBV6-2 or TRBV6-3 with TRBJ2-1; 11 nucleotides match TRBD2. Germline lookup yields CDR1 MNHEY and CDR2 SVGEGT. The length of the CDR3 is 16 residues. The J segment lost 2 bases and the V segment lost 4 bases, leaving 4 bases of the junction unmatched. The CDR3 DNA reads as TGTGCCAGCAGTTCCCCGGGACTAGCGGCCTACAATGAGCAGTTCTTC. Residues: CASSSPGLAAYNEQFF.

The chain couples TRBV24-1 to TRBJ1-2, with a weak D call TRBD1 (6 bases). Looked up from germline, CDR1 is KGHDR and CDR2 is SFDVKD. Trimming removed 6 bases at V and 8 bases at J, with 12 bases between. The CDR3 consists of 12 residues. CDR3 DNA: TGTGCCACCAGTTACGGGGGGCTGGGCTACACCTTC. This gives the protein CATSYGGLGYTF.